This TCR beta chain emerged from a study of OX40 agonist ivuxolimab in advanced cancers. Study in general: Three patients, one with hepatocellular carcinoma and two with cutaneous melanoma, achieved partial responses.

The cohort excluded patients with autoimmune disease history or systemic immunosuppression. Assay used: immunoSEQ multiplex PCR; TCRdb lists only in-frame clones, some missing. The sample lists about 31,000 clones, around 87% seen once, with more than 25% in the top ten. The CDR3 is made up of 14 amino acids. V gave up 3 bases and J gave up 7 bases; unmatched junction bases: 2. CDR1 and CDR2 from the germline V gene are SGHRS and YFSETQ. This chain uses TRBV5-1 with TRBJ1-6; 9 nucleotides align to TRBD1. The source is an adult with an advanced solid tumor such as melanoma, head and neck, liver or kidney cancer. This specimen was CD4+ or CD8+ T cells sorted from blood, taken in a trial of the OX40 agonist ivuxolimab. The CDR3 DNA reads as TGCGCCAGCAGCTGGACAGGGGAAAATTCACCCCTCCACTTT. Encoded protein: CASSWTGENSPLHF.